Below are 12 T cell receptor beta chains sequenced from a single sample in a study of neurological immune-mediated disorders. TCRdb called the 5' RACE reads again in MiXCR, with one record for every CDR3 protein. The profile shows about 43,000 distinct CDR3 sequences, 12% of them singletons. Material for sequencing was PBMCs. These receptors all stem from a female donor in good health.

The table lists this clonotype with a few counts. The J gene is TRBJ1-5, the V gene TRBV10-3; 7 nucleotides align to TRBD1. This CDR3 is built from 13 residues. CDR1 is ENHRY, CDR2 SYGVKD, per germline. V was clipped by 0 bases and J by 10 bases; unmatched bases: 3. The DNA for the CDR3 is TGTGCCATCAGTGAGTCAGGACAGGCTCCCCAGCATTTT. Residues: CAISESGQAPQHF.

This clonotype was seen repeatedly, ten times or more. This rearrangement joins TRBV12-3 or TRBV12-4 to TRBJ1-4, with D perhaps matching TRBD1 (6 bases). The V and J ends lost 4 bases and 6 bases respectively, with 12 bases between them. The CDR3 covers 14 residues. The CDR3 sequence: CASSSPGQHEKLFF. CDR3 sequence (DNA): TGTGCCAGCAGTTCCCCGGGACAACATGAAAAACTGTTTTTT.

At least ten counts were recorded for this clonotype. The chain recombines TRBV6-5 with TRBJ2-2; 9 positions match TRBD1. J gave up 8 bases and V 7 bases, and 11 bases lay outside the gene matches. The CDR3 consists of 15 residues. Per germline, CDR1 MNHEY and CDR2 SVGAGI. CDR3 amino acids: CASTEGQGSRGELFF. Written as DNA, the CDR3 is TGTGCCAGCACCGAAGGACAGGGGAGTAGGGGGGAGCTGTTTTTT.

This clonotype has ten or more counts. V is TRBV20-1 and J is TRBJ2-1; 8 bases match TRBD2. Germline V gene sequence: CDR1 DFQATT, CDR2 SNEGSKA (reference sequence). V lost 1 base, J lost 3 bases, and 2 bases stayed unmatched. The CDR3 contains 14 residues. In DNA, the CDR3 is TGCAGTGCTAGAGCGGGGGGGTTCTACAATGAGCAGTTCTTC. Translating it yields CSARAGGFYNEQFF.

This clonotype was counted at least ten times. V usage is TRBV20-1 and J usage is TRBJ1-2; 9 bases are a match to TRBD1. The CDR3 runs 15 residues. Germline values: CDR1 DFQATT, CDR2 SNEGSKA (reference sequence). The V segment lost 0 bases and the J segment 6 bases; nucleotides outside the gene matches: 8. The CDR3 sequence: CSAREAGQGSNGYTF. Here the CDR3 DNA reads TGCAGTGCTAGAGAGGCGGGACAGGGATCGAATGGCTACACCTTC.

This clonotype was seen repeatedly, ten times or more. The chain combines TRBV7-9 with TRBJ2-1; 7 nucleotides line up with TRBD2. Germline V CDR1 and CDR2: SEHNR, FQNEAQ (reference sequence). V lost 2 bases and J lost 7; bases outside the gene matches: 2. The length of the CDR3 is 13 residues. CDR3 loop: CASSLPGGNEQFF. The DNA of the CDR3 is TGTGCCAGCAGCTTACCCGGGGGGAATGAGCAGTTCTTC.

Ten or more counts support this clonotype. The chain links TRBV12-3 or TRBV12-4 to TRBJ2-2, with 9 bases matching TRBD1. The CDR3 is 13 amino acids. The trim removed 8 bases at V and 5 bases at J, leaving 3 bases unmatched. DNA for the CDR3: TGTGCCAGCCGACAGGGGGGGACCGGGGAGCTGTTTTTT. Its translation: CASRQGGTGELFF.

This clonotype was observed a few times. This chain links TRBV20-1 with TRBJ1-4; D may be TRBD1 (6 bases). Trimming shortened V by 3 bases and J by 14 bases, and 13 bases separated the two germline ends. Germline V lookup: CDR1 DFQATT, CDR2 SNEGSKA (reference sequence). The CDR3 runs to 11 residues. CDR3 DNA sequence: TGCAGTGCTAGTGAGGGGGAAAGGCTGTTTTTT. Translating gives CSASEGERLFF.

This chain connects TRBV29-1 to TRBJ1-2; tentatively, D is TRBD1 (5 bases). CDR3 size: 16 residues. Trimming took 1 base from V and 6 from J, leaving 21 bases between them. CDR1 is SQVTM and CDR2 is ANQGSEA in the germline V gene. In nucleotides, the CDR3 is TGCAGCGTTGAAGCCCGGACGGGGGACGCCCGGGATGGCTACACCTTC. Translation: CSVEARTGDARDGYTF.

This clonotype has at least ten counts. This chain joins TRBV5-1 and TRBJ1-1; 8 positions agree with TRBD1. Germline V CDR1 and CDR2: SGHRS, YFSETQ. The CDR3 sequence is 19 residues long. J gave up 1 base and V 0 bases, and 14 bases lay outside the gene matches. This CDR3 reads CASSLGQGLGDYGNTEAFF. The CDR3 nucleotides read TGCGCCAGCAGCTTGGGACAGGGGCTTGGGGATTATGGGAACACTGAAGCTTTCTTT.

This clonotype was found many times. V is TRBV5-1 and J is TRBJ2-5; D remains unclear. This CDR3 is 15 amino acids long. Per the germline V gene, CDR1 is SGHRS and CDR2 is YFSETQ. The V gene lost 2 bases and the J gene lost 4 bases, with 15 bases spanning the gap. The CDR3 region has the DNA TGCGCCAGCAGCTTTACCGGGCCTCACCCAGAGACCCAGTACTTC. It is translated as CASSFTGPHPETQYF.

This clonotype was counted ten times or more. V and J are TRBV20-1 and TRBJ2-3, with 8 bases that match TRBD2. CDR1 and CDR2 (germline): DFQATT, SNEGSKA (reference sequence). This CDR3 spans 16 amino acids. With 5 bases clipped from V and 2 bases from J, the junction kept 12 bases outside the gene matches. The CDR3 sequence is CSAASGTRGYTDTQYF. The CDR3 region has the DNA TGCAGTGCTGCCTCAGGGACTAGAGGATACACAGATACGCAGTATTTT.